The next 6 T cell receptor beta chains were all read from a single sample in a study of blood T cell repertoires in COVID-19. Here immunoSEQ multiplex PCR was the method, and the copy in TCRdb shows in-frame clones only, minus some. The data contain approximately 210,000 clones, 65% to 85% of them singletons. The specimen sequenced was PBMCs or T cells enriched from blood (not recorded which). Receptor source: a man aged 25-45 years with acute COVID-19.

This clone was seen just once. The V gene is TRBV29-1, the J gene TRBJ2-2; D gene unclear. Trimming took 4 bases from V and 6 from J, leaving 12 bases between them. This CDR3 contains 13 residues. The germline CDR1 and CDR2 sequences are SQVTM and ANQGSEA. The DNA for the CDR3 is TGCAGCGTTGGCACGCTAGAGGCCGGGGAGCTGTTTTTT. It codes for CSVGTLEAGELFF.

This sequence joins TRBV30 and TRBJ2-7; D is possibly TRBD2 (5 bases). CDR1 GTSNPN and CDR2 SVGIG come from the germline V gene (reference sequence). Deletions cut 4 bases from V and 5 bases from J, with 15 bases between. CDR3 length equals 13 residues. This CDR3 reads CAWNKGGYHEQYF. CDR3 nucleotides: TGTGCCTGGAACAAAGGCGGGTACCACGAGCAGTACTTC.

CDR3 sequence: CASSLRGAYNEQFF. CDR3 DNA sequence: TGTGCCAGCAGCTTGAGGGGTGCCTACAATGAGCAGTTCTTC. The rearrangement links TRBV5-4 to TRBJ2-1, with a tentative D call TRBD1 (5 bases). The CDR3 loop spans 14 amino acids. The ends were cut back, 1 base at V and 2 bases at J, with 7 bases in the middle. Germline values: CDR1 SGHNT, CDR2 YYREEE (reference sequence).

The chain has TRBV2 and TRBJ1-1; 7 nucleotides align to TRBD1. In germline, CDR1 is SNHLY, CDR2 FYNNEI. V lost 4 bases to trimming and J lost 6 bases; unmatched junction nucleotides: 5. This CDR3 is built from 13 residues. The CDR3 spells CASSGDRFPEAFF. The DNA of the CDR3 is TGTGCCAGCAGTGGGGACAGATTTCCTGAAGCTTTCTTT. Filled out from reference TRBV2 and TRBJ1-1, the complete variable domain reads EPEVTQTPSHQVTQMGQEVILRCVPISNHLYFYWYRQILGQKVEFLVSFYNNEISEKSEIFDDQFSVERPDGSNFTLKIRSTKLEDSAMYFCASSGDRFPEAFFGQGTRLTVV.

This clone appeared once. The gene calls are TRBV19 and TRBJ1-1, with TRBD1 matching 7 bases. The CDR3 has 14 amino acids. The ends lost 7 bases at V and 6 bases at J; junction bases unmatched: 11. The germline V gene has CDR1 LNHDA and CDR2 SQIVND (reference sequence). The CDR3 DNA is TGTGCCAGTACCCCTTTAGACAGGGCCTCTGAAGCTTTCTTT. This sequence encodes CASTPLDRASEAFF.

Turning to this clone: The sample carries other DNA sequences with the same CDR3. The rearrangement links TRBV10-1 to TRBJ2-5, with D tentatively TRBD2 (7 bases). The CDR3 is made up of 14 amino acids. Germline-derived CDR1 and CDR2 are WNHNN and SYGVQD (reference sequence). V lost 4 bases and J 2 bases, leaving 11 bases between the germline ends. CDR3 loop: CASSAGGPQETQYF. CDR3 DNA sequence: TGCGCCAGCAGTGCCGGGGGGCCACAAGAGACCCAGTACTTC.